The T cell receptor beta chain under discussion was sequenced for a study of T cells in Graves' hyperthyroidism and ophthalmopathy. Study-level results: Most thyroid clonotypes expanded above 0.001 were also detected in blood.

Germline CDR1 and CDR2: MNHEY and SMNVEV (reference sequence). V was cut by 6 bases and J by 4 bases, with 9 bases left in between. The CDR3 spans 12 residues. Patients between 18 and 65 years old had hyperthyroidism, newly diagnosed and lasting under 2 months. This clonotype was observed a few times. The antigen remains unidentified. TCR beta CDR3 region amplification was performed from RNA transcripts. TCR CDR3 underwent first-round RT-PCR with the HTBI primer set. TCRdb passed the multiplex PCR reads through MiXCR, listing each CDR3 protein once. This sample carries approximately 410,000 distinct CDR3 sequences, roughly 13% of them seen once, and the ten largest clones take approximately 5.8%.

The source of this sequence is a woman between 18 and 29 years old with Graves' hyperthyroidism. The rearrangement uses TRBV27 and TRBJ1-2; D unclear. The sample was blood. The CDR3 sequence: CASRSDGYGYTF. The CDR3 DNA reads as TGTGCCAGCAGATCGGACGGCTATGGCTACACCTTC.